This TCR beta chain was recovered during a study of cytomegalovirus exposure and HLA in healthy donors. Study in general: The roughly 120 validation repertoires used the same platform as the roughly 670 first-cohort repertoires (as reported by a later analysis).

While the first cohort had 600 to 850 subjects, the donors belonged to the separate validation cohort of about 110 subjects. Germline V gene lookup returns CDR1 SEHNR and CDR2 FQNEAQ (reference sequence). The CDR3 runs 15 residues. Trimming left V 2 bases short and J 7 bases short, with 17 bases between. Whole-study findings and limits: There were some public TCRs occurring in many donors, but most TCR sequences were rare.

This table comes from immunoSEQ multiplex PCR, and its TCRdb copy is limited to in-frame clones, with some not included. The table has 150,000 to 200,000 clones, roughly three quarters seen once. As for this clone: Its antigen is unknown.

Sample: PBMCs. J is TRBJ1-1 and V is TRBV7-9, with TRBD1 as a possible D gene (5 bases). This receptor was obtained from a woman in her twenties or thirties in good health and CMV-seronegative. CDR3 DNA sequence: TGTGCCAGCAGCTTAAGGACCGGGGGGGTGGATGAAGCTTTCTTT. This codes for CASSLRTGGVDEAFF.